This is a list of T cell receptor beta chains from one sample in a study of shared T cell receptors in the human thymus. This table comes from immunoSEQ multiplex PCR, and its TCRdb copy is limited to in-frame clones, with some not included. The data show almost 550,000 clones, 75% to 85% seen once. The same data also went into a second study, on human thymus T cells.

Input material: thymocytes. The source of these receptors is a boy younger than two with a congenital heart defect. Each CDR3 is given with its conserved first and last residue.

j_call	v_call	cdr3_aa
TRBJ1-2	TRBV6-1	CASSGGTGGGYGYTF
TRBJ2-5	TRBV4-3	CASSQVSGRRQGETQYF
TRBJ2-7	TRBV4-1	CASSRMGLLGEQYF
TRBJ1-3	TRBV14	CASSPNLTGGNTIYF
TRBJ2-1	TRBV11-2	CASSQDSNNEQFF
TRBJ2-1	TRBV7-9	CASSLIRTASSYNEQFF
TRBJ1-1	TRBV5-8	CASAAGTGVGAFF
TRBJ2-3	TRBV7-9	CASSPPGLAGSTDTQYF
TRBJ1-2	TRBV4-3	CASSQDDRGNGYTF
TRBJ2-5	TRBV6-5	CASSYSGRGPGETQYF
TRBJ1-5	TRBV28	CASSSDPGQGPPSGNQPQHF
NA	TRBV30	CAWSVGRTGADYEQYF
TRBJ2-3	TRBV27	CASSLSPVSFLTDTQYF
TRBJ2-7	TRBV10-3	CAISDPIQGGEQYF
TRBJ2-1	TRBV4-1	CASSQVPEPSYNEQFF
TRBJ2-7	TRBV2	CASTDNRDPHEQYF
TRBJ2-5	TRBV7-6	CASCLPGRETQYF
TRBJ2-1	TRBV11-3	CASSLVLPAGVVGEQFF
TRBJ2-1	TRBV5-1	CASSLEGVYNEQFF
TRBJ2-3	TRBV5-6	CASSHRDRGPGDTQYF
TRBJ2-1	TRBV2	CASSTPGSLAGGGNEQFF
TRBJ2-1	TRBV9	CASSPPGWDSSYNEQFF
TRBJ2-3	TRBV5-4	CASSLAKSAKTTDTQYF
TRBJ2-1	TRBV7-2	CASSLVAGVPYNEQFF
TRBJ1-5	TRBV30	CAWSTRGGGWPQHF
TRBJ1-2	TRBV7-9	CASSQQGARGGYTF
TRBJ2-7	TRBV27	CASSLRDWGSHEQYF
TRBJ1-5	TRBV6-5	CASSRLTGIQPQHF
TRBJ2-1	TRBV5-1	CASSWGLAGENEQFF
TRBJ2-7	TRBV6-4	CASSSLAGGAYEQYF
TRBJ2-2	TRBV5-1	CASSPDRALRGELFF